The rows below give T cell receptor beta chains drawn from one sample of a study of blood T cell repertoires in COVID-19. The protocol was immunoSEQ multiplex PCR, while the TCRdb copy is restricted to in-frame clones and leaves out a portion. The data contain 85,000 to 120,000 clones, 91% of them singletons. The sequenced sample consisted of peripheral blood. The receptor set was obtained from a man in his late teens or twenties with acute or convalescent COVID-19. The CDR3 runs from the conserved cysteine through the conserved F or W. Fields, in order: J gene, clone size, V gene, D gene, CDR3 protein, CDR3 DNA. The D gene is left open where the match is weak. The size entry is marked missing in some rows and otherwise reads once, few, many or a size class.

j_gene: TRBJ2-2; abundance: -; v_gene: TRBV11-3; d_gene: -; CDR3aa: CASSLDHSLGDIRTGELFF; CDR3nt: TGTGCCAGCAGCTTAGATCATTCCCTAGGGGATATTCGCACCGGGGAGCTGTTTTTT
j_gene: TRBJ2-1; abundance: -; v_gene: TRBV7-6; d_gene: -; CDR3aa: CASSLAALTEINMDEQFF; CDR3nt: TGTGCCAGCAGCTTAGCCGCGCTGACAGAGATAAACATGGATGAGCAGTTCTTC
j_gene: TRBJ1-1; abundance: once; v_gene: TRBV10-2; d_gene: -; CDR3aa: CASRRQSNTEAFF; CDR3nt: TGCGCCAGCAGAAGACAGAGCAACACTGAAGCTTTCTTT
j_gene: TRBJ1-3; abundance: -; v_gene: TRBV19; d_gene: -; CDR3aa: CASSIGQSGNTIYF; CDR3nt: TGTGCCAGTAGTATAGGGCAGTCTGGAAACACCATATATTTT
j_gene: TRBJ2-1; abundance: -; v_gene: TRBV6-4; d_gene: -; CDR3aa: CASSAHGLNNEQFF; CDR3nt: TGTGCCAGCAGTGCACACGGACTAAATAATGAGCAGTTCTTC
j_gene: TRBJ1-1; abundance: -; v_gene: TRBV27; d_gene: -; CDR3aa: CASKLKRTMNTEAFF; CDR3nt: TGTGCCAGCAAACTCAAACGAACGATGAACACTGAAGCTTTCTTT
j_gene: TRBJ1-5; abundance: once; v_gene: TRBV6-5; d_gene: -; CDR3aa: CASSGSNQPQHF; CDR3nt: TGTGCCAGCAGCGGTAGCAATCAGCCCCAGCATTTT
j_gene: TRBJ2-3; abundance: few; v_gene: TRBV7-2; d_gene: -; CDR3aa: CASSLGLAYTDTQYF; CDR3nt: TGTGCCAGCAGCTTAGGGCTAGCCTACACAGATACGCAGTATTTT
j_gene: TRBJ1-1; abundance: -; v_gene: TRBV25-1; d_gene: -; CDR3aa: CASSDGQWSTEAFF; CDR3nt: TGTGCCAGCAGTGACGGACAGTGGAGCACTGAAGCTTTCTTT
j_gene: TRBJ2-7; abundance: -; v_gene: TRBV6-6; d_gene: TRBD2; CDR3aa: CASSPSPGREAPYEQYF; CDR3nt: TGTGCCAGCAGTCCCTCCCCCGGGCGGGAGGCTCCCTACGAGCAGTACTTC
j_gene: TRBJ1-1; abundance: -; v_gene: TRBV10-2; d_gene: -; CDR3aa: CASTPPGRGTEAFF; CDR3nt: TGCGCCAGCACCCCACCGGGCAGGGGTACTGAAGCTTTCTTT
j_gene: TRBJ1-1; abundance: -; v_gene: TRBV27; d_gene: TRBD1; CDR3aa: CASSTGNTEAFF; CDR3nt: TGTGCCAGCTCGACAGGGAATACTGAAGCTTTCTTT
j_gene: TRBJ2-2; abundance: -; v_gene: TRBV29-1; d_gene: TRBD1; CDR3aa: CSVETGGFLGELFF; CDR3nt: TGCAGCGTTGAGACAGGGGGCTTTCTAGGGGAGCTGTTTTTT
j_gene: TRBJ1-1; abundance: -; v_gene: TRBV6-5; d_gene: TRBD1; CDR3aa: CASSYSTGGTTEAFF; CDR3nt: TGTGCCAGCAGTTACTCGACAGGGGGGACCACTGAAGCTTTCTTT
j_gene: TRBJ1-1; abundance: few; v_gene: TRBV7-8; d_gene: -; CDR3aa: CASSSWGGVLNTEAFF; CDR3nt: TGTGCCAGCAGCTCCTGGGGGGGGGTGCTGAACACTGAAGCTTTCTTT
j_gene: TRBJ1-1; abundance: -; v_gene: TRBV11-2; d_gene: TRBD1; CDR3aa: CASRHTQGAAEAFF; CDR3nt: TGTGCCAGCAGACATACACAGGGGGCAGCTGAAGCTTTCTTT
j_gene: TRBJ2-6; abundance: -; v_gene: TRBV11-2; d_gene: -; CDR3aa: CASRGLLRDLHSGANVLTF; CDR3nt: TGTGCCAGCAGGGGACTTCTCAGGGATCTTCACTCTGGGGCCAACGTCCTGACTTTC
j_gene: TRBJ2-1; abundance: -; v_gene: TRBV24-1; d_gene: TRBD2; CDR3aa: CATSDRGTSGSSYNEQFF; CDR3nt: TGTGCCACCAGTGATCGTGGGACTAGCGGGAGCTCTTACAATGAGCAGTTCTTC
j_gene: TRBJ2-2; abundance: -; v_gene: TRBV14; d_gene: -; CDR3aa: CASSQVRLDRNTGELFF; CDR3nt: TGTGCCAGCAGCCAAGTGAGACTTGACAGGAACACCGGGGAGCTGTTTTTT
j_gene: TRBJ2-5; abundance: -; v_gene: TRBV5-1; d_gene: TRBD2; CDR3aa: CASSLKASGGGQETQYF; CDR3nt: TGCGCCAGCAGCTTGAAGGCTAGCGGGGGGGGACAAGAGACCCAGTACTTC
j_gene: TRBJ2-1; abundance: -; v_gene: TRBV3-1/TRBV3-2; d_gene: TRBD2; CDR3aa: CASSLQRGPFYNEQFF; CDR3nt: TGTGCCAGCAGCCTACAGCGGGGGCCTTTCTACAATGAGCAGTTCTTC
j_gene: TRBJ2-3; abundance: -; v_gene: TRBV11-2; d_gene: TRBD2; CDR3aa: CASSTALAGGPDTQYF; CDR3nt: TGTGCCAGCAGCACAGCACTAGCGGGGGGCCCAGATACGCAGTATTTT
j_gene: TRBJ1-6; abundance: -; v_gene: TRBV7-2; d_gene: -; CDR3aa: CASSLVSGIYNSPLHF; CDR3nt: TGTGCCAGCAGCTTAGTGAGCGGGATCTATAATTCACCCCTCCACTTT
j_gene: TRBJ1-2; abundance: -; v_gene: TRBV3-1/TRBV3-2; d_gene: TRBD1; CDR3aa: CASSRPGTANYGYTF; CDR3nt: TGTGCCAGCAGCCGTCCGGGGACAGCGAACTATGGCTACACCTTC
j_gene: TRBJ2-7; abundance: -; v_gene: TRBV23-1; d_gene: TRBD2; CDR3aa: CASVSGTSGPPGYEQYF; CDR3nt: TGCGCCAGCGTGTCCGGGACTAGCGGGCCCCCGGGCTACGAGCAGTACTTC
j_gene: TRBJ2-3; abundance: once; v_gene: TRBV6-4; d_gene: TRBD1; CDR3aa: CASSDRPGQVPDTQYF; CDR3nt: TGTGCCAGCAGTGACCGTCCGGGACAGGTCCCAGATACGCAGTATTTT
j_gene: TRBJ1-2; abundance: -; v_gene: TRBV19; d_gene: TRBD1; CDR3aa: CASTRLRTGSDYTF; CDR3nt: TGTGCCAGTACCCGACTAAGGACAGGTAGCGACTACACCTTC
j_gene: TRBJ1-6; abundance: -; v_gene: TRBV10-2; d_gene: -; CDR3aa: CASSEAKRYNSPLHF; CDR3nt: TGCGCCAGCAGTGAGGCTAAGAGGTATAATTCACCCCTCCACTTT
j_gene: TRBJ1-4; abundance: -; v_gene: TRBV7-2; d_gene: TRBD1; CDR3aa: CASSGWDRGTGKLFF; CDR3nt: TGTGCCAGCAGCGGATGGGACAGGGGAACAGGAAAACTGTTTTTT
j_gene: TRBJ1-1; abundance: -; v_gene: TRBV3-1/TRBV3-2; d_gene: -; CDR3aa: CASSQDVNTEAFF; CDR3nt: TGTGCCAGCAGCCAAGACGTGAACACTGAAGCTTTCTTT
j_gene: TRBJ2-3; abundance: -; v_gene: TRBV19; d_gene: TRBD2; CDR3aa: CASSATSGSTDTQYF; CDR3nt: TGTGCCAGTAGTGCAACTAGCGGCAGCACAGATACGCAGTATTTT
j_gene: TRBJ2-2; abundance: -; v_gene: TRBV3-1/TRBV3-2; d_gene: -; CDR3aa: CASSQATGRPELFF; CDR3nt: TGTGCCAGCAGCCAAGCAACAGGCCGCCCGGAGCTGTTTTTT
j_gene: TRBJ1-1; abundance: -; v_gene: TRBV5-1; d_gene: -; CDR3aa: CASSLSSVNTEAFF; CDR3nt: TGCGCCAGCAGCTTAAGTAGCGTGAACACTGAAGCTTTCTTT
j_gene: TRBJ1-3; abundance: once; v_gene: TRBV5-4; d_gene: -; CDR3aa: CASSSTGPLSGNTIYF; CDR3nt: TGTGCCAGCAGCAGTACAGGACCCCTCTCCGGAAACACCATATATTTT
j_gene: TRBJ1-5; abundance: -; v_gene: TRBV30; d_gene: TRBD1; CDR3aa: CAWNVGGTVTNQPQHF; CDR3nt: TGTGCCTGGAATGTCGGAGGGACAGTAACTAATCAGCCCCAGCATTTT